This entry describes one T cell receptor (beta chain). What it binds is not known. The data originate from a study of CD8 T cells in ankylosing spondylitis. Overall study findings and caveats: Those disease-linked clones were CD8+; they were also relatively rare in peripheral blood. Roughly eight highly homologous variants made up a TCR beta motif, and this motif appeared characteristic of ankylosing spondylitis blood. Past studies reported some motif variants in reactive arthritis synovial fluid and blood. Reported data indicate significant enrichment of disease-linked clones within matched ankylosing spondylitis synovial fluid.

The ends lost 5 bases at V and 6 bases at J; junction bases unmatched: 3. The germline V gene encodes CDR1 SEHNR and CDR2 FQNEAQ (reference sequence). The CDR3 has 14 residues. Using its own MiXCR run on the 5' RACE reads, TCRdb lists one record per CDR3 protein. The sample has 390,000 or so distinct CDR3 sequences; 20% to 25% are singletons. The chain carries TRBV7-9 and TRBJ1-4; the match to TRBD1 covers 10 bases. Material for sequencing was blood, either unsorted or a sorted T cell fraction (not recorded which). The receptor comes from a male donor with ankylosing spondylitis. The CDR3 region is CASSRDRGHEKLFF. The DNA of the CDR3 is TGTGCCAGCAGCAGGGACAGGGGACATGAAAAACTGTTTTTT.